This TCR beta chain comes out of a study of identical twins. Healthy Caucasians alone served as donors. TCRdb re-called the 5' RACE reads through MiXCR, storing one row per CDR3 protein. The sample has approximately 210,000 distinct CDR3 sequences, under 8.5% seen once. V dropped 4 bases and J dropped 6 bases, with 19 bases sitting between them. The CDR3 loop spans 16 amino acids. Germline CDR1 is SGHNT and CDR2 is YYREEE (reference sequence). These data also featured in a second study, about T cells expressing NK-cell markers. That work adds: From sorted CD3+CD56+NKG2C+, CD3+CD56+NKG2C- and CD3+CD56-NKG2C+ T cells came the TCR beta repertoires. There were seven HCMV-seropositive donors and one seronegative donor among the eight sequenced.

Sequencing input: CD8+ T cells sorted from blood. This receptor was obtained from a woman aged 18-30 years in good health. This chain links TRBV5-4 with TRBJ2-2; TRBD2 is a possible D gene (6 bases). CDR3 nucleotides: TGTGCCAGCAGCCCAGACGGGACTCCCGACCCCGGGGAGCTGTTTTTT. Translated: CASSPDGTPDPGELFF.